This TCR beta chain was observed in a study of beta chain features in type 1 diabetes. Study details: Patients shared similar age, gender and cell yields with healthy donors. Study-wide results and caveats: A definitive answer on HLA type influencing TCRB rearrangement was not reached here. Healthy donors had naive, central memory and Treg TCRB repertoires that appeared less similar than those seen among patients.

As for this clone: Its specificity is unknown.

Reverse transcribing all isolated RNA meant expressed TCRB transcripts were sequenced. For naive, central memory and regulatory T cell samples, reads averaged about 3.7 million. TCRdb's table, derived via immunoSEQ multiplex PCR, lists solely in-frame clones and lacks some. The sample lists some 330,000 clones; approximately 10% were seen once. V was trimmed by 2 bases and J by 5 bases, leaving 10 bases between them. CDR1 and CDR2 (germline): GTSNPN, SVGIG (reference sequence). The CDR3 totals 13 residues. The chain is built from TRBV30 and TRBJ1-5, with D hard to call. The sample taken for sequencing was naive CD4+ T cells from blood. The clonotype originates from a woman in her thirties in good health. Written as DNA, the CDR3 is TGTGCCTGGAGTCTTCTAGAGTATCAGCCCCAGCATTTT. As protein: CAWSLLEYQPQHF. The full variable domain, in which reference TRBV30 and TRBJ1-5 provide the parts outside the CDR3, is SQTIHQWPATLVQPVGSPLSLECTVEGTSNPNLYWYRQAAGRGLQLLFYSVGIGQISSEVPQNLSASRPQDRQFILSSKKLLLSDSGFYLCAWSLLEYQPQHFGDGTRLSIL.